The source of this TCR beta chain is a study of T cell responses to AZD1222 COVID-19 vaccine (dated by TCRdb to about 2021). About the full investigation: AZD1222 recipients whose second dose came at about 4 weeks and those whose second dose came at about 12 weeks were combined into one group, since spike-specific TCR depth and breadth did not differ between the two schedules. A total of over 230 trial participants underwent TCR sequencing, of whom roughly 210 received two doses of AZD1222 and 26 received two doses of the MenACWY control vaccine. Trial participants were enrolled by age into 18-55, 56-69 and 70-plus year subgroups, with roughly 160, 29 and 62 TCR-sequenced participants respectively. What the study reported, not specific to this receptor: Participants were mostly white British and included more females than males, and it was suggested by the authors that clonal diversity may have been underestimated. Conclusions about previously exposed vaccinees are limited, since just a handful of AZD1222 recipients were seropositive for SARS-CoV-2 at baseline. A significant rise in spike-specific TCR breadth and depth was observed after two AZD1222 doses relative to day 0 and relative to MenACWY recipients. In the small 56-69-year group, the increase in depth fell short of significance, most likely because of low power. Nearly half of unique spike-specific TCRs reportedly recognized epitopes outside regions mutated in the B.1.351 and B.1.1.7 variants. Because no samples from the day 14 peak response were available, repertoires could be characterized only after the peak T cell response. CD4 TCRs associated with the vaccine covered the entire spike protein, and the dominant responses were in regions 160-218 and 743-854.

Read against the paper, the sample's time point label means: baseline before first vaccination. Vaccinee samples were obtained from the UK trials COV001 and COV002, which included a single-blind randomized controlled phase 2/3 trial of AZD1222 (ChAdOx1 nCoV-19) in healthy adults. For TCRbeta chain sequencing, PBMC samples were collected from trial participants at day 0 and at day 28 after the second dose. The CDR3 regions of human TCRbeta chains were analyzed by immunosequencing. In the authors' own workflow: Repertoire TCRs were matched against a reference library of SARS-CoV-2-specific TCRs generated with the MIRA antigen-specificity platform. Breadth meant the fraction of unique TCRs that were SARS-CoV-2-associated, whereas depth meant the fraction of total T cells that were SARS-CoV-2-associated. Using the MIRA data, every spike-specific TCR was mapped to the spike region that the TCR reacted to and assigned to either a CD4 or a CD8 class. Log10-transformed breadth and depth values were compared by one-way ANOVA with Sidak's multiple comparisons tests. TCRdb took this table from immuneACCESS and kept in-frame rearrangements with V and J called. Such tables lack part of the clones; where checked against another copy, unresolved V genes explain under half of the gap, and the rest is unexplained. For V, J and clone size, that table is used; D and trimming come from the DNA. The sample table lists roughly 120,000 clones, 86% of them with a count of one. 7.7% of the sample rests with the top ten.

The CDR1 and CDR2 encoded by the germline V gene are SGHDN and FVKESK. The V and J ends are trimmed by 4 bases and 8 bases, leaving 12 bases between them. The CDR3 has 14 amino acids, counting the end cysteine and phenylalanine. The read is trimmed to its CDR3 DNA, 42 bases read in frame from base 1. The count of this clone is one. The specificity of this receptor is unknown. Per-base quality was not reported, and no clone a single base away is much larger than it. This receptor was obtained from an adult in good health. The source was peripheral blood, collected on day 0 of AZD1222 vaccination. The chain was built from TRBV14 and TRBJ1-6; tentative D gene TRBD1, with 5 bases matching. The encoded CDR3 is CASSLGGVDSPLHF. The nucleotides read TGTGCCAGCAGCCTCGGGGGGGTGGATTCACCCCTCCACTTT.